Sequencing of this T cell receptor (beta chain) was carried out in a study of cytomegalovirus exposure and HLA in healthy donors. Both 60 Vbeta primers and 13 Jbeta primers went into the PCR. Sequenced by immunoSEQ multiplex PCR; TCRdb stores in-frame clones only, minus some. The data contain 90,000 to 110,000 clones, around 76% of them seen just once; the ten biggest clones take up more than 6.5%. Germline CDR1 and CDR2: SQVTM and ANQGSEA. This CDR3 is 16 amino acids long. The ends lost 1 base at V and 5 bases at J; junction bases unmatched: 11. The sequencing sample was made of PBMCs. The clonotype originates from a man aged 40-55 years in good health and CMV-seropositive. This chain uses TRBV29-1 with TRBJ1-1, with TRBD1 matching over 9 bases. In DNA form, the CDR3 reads TGCAGCGTTGAAGTTGGCCCCCGGACAGGGGAAACTGAAGCTTTCTTT. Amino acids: CSVEVGPRTGETEAFF.